This T cell receptor beta chain emerged from a study of CD8 T cells in ankylosing spondylitis. Notes on the study in general: Significant enrichment of disease-linked clones was reported in matched ankylosing spondylitis synovial fluid. Clones linked to disease, bearing a CD8+ phenotype, were relatively rare in peripheral blood. Roughly eight highly homologous variants formed a TCR beta motif that appeared characteristic of ankylosing spondylitis blood.

This clonotype was detected a few times. Its antigen is unknown. Each TCR beta library was made by quantitative 5'-RACE that incorporated molecular barcodes. TCRdb re-called the 5' RACE reads with MiXCR, one entry per CDR3 protein. The repertoire holds approximately 300,000 distinct CDR3 sequences, with 6.5% to 10% as singletons. Germline assignment: CDR1 SGDLS and CDR2 YYNGEE. J was trimmed by 5 bases and V by 0 bases; bases with no gene match: 11. The CDR3 runs to 16 residues. This chain connects TRBV9 to TRBJ2-7, with TRBD1 matching 7 bases. The sample taken for sequencing was blood, either unsorted or a sorted T cell fraction (not recorded which). This receptor was taken from a male donor with ankylosing spondylitis. The CDR3 spells CASSVVGTAYFHEQYF. The CDR3 nucleotides read TGTGCCAGCAGCGTAGTCGGGACAGCGTATTTCCACGAGCAGTACTTC.